This paragraph covers one T cell receptor beta chain sequence. Antigen specificity is unknown. The entry originates in a study of blood T cells in healthy people across ages. Study results and caveats: Underestimates were what the diversity estimates from one million T cells were considered to be. Naive and antigen-experienced cells could not be conclusively compared, given unsorted PBMCs. TCR beta diversity correlated strongly with naive T cell percentage.

The CDR3 length is 15 residues. Germline CDR1 and CDR2: MNHNS and SASEGT. The ends were cut back, 6 bases at V and 3 bases at J, with 17 bases in the middle. A J-beta primer mix and a sample-barcoded 5' primer were used in a second PCR of about 7 to 12 cycles. A minimum of 3 million CDR3-containing paired-end reads was obtained for each sample. TCRdb called the 5' RACE reads again in MiXCR, with one record for every CDR3 protein. The sample has about 700,000 distinct CDR3 sequences; roughly 32% are singletons. V and J are TRBV6-1 and TRBJ1-2, with D perhaps matching TRBD1 (6 bases). Sequencing used blood. The sequence was collected from a woman older than 75 in good health. The CDR3 nucleotides are TGTGCCAGCAGCGTCCAAATAGGACAGTACTATGGCTACACCTTC. Translating it yields CASSVQIGQYYGYTF.